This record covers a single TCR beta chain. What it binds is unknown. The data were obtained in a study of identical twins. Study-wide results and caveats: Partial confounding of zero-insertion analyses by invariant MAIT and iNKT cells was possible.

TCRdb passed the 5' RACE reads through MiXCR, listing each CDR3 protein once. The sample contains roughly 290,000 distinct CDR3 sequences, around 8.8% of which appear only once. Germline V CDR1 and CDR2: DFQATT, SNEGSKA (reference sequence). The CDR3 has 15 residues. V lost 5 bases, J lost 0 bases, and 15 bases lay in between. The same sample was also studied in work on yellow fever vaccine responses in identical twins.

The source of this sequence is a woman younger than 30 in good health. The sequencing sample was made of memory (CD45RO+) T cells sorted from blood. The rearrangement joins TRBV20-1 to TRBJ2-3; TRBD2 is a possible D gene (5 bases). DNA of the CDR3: TGCAGTGCTCTTCACCGGACTTCTAGCACAGATACGCAGTATTTT. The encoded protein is CSALHRTSSTDTQYF.